Listed here is a single T cell receptor (beta chain). Its antigen is still unknown. Qualities for individual bases were not recorded, and no much larger clone is one base off. To prepare the library, PCR was applied. Reads for this sample came from an Illumina HiSeq 2500. To reduce PCR and sequencing biases, unique molecular identifiers were built into the TCR beta cDNA libraries. Some 500,000 cDNA molecules were obtained for every 1 to 10 million input T cells, so each molecule roughly corresponded to one T cell. The patient libraries were prepared and sequenced with the same protocol used for the earlier healthy control dataset. Within a given batch, samples were prepared together, multiplexed and sequenced on the same HiSeq lane. On the authors' methods: MIGEC handled the raw barcoded reads, throwing out single-read molecular identifier groups before consensus assembly and CDR3 extraction. Clonotype tables were post-analysed with VDJtools, normalizing diversity by down-sampling all datasets to the smallest sample size. To correct batch-related cross-sample contamination, repertoire overlap clustering matched CDR3 amino acid sequences but not nucleotide sequences. Using fastp at Q25 and MiXCR, TCRdb reprocessed the public reads and kept productive beta chains. Entries are consolidated by CDR3 protein sequence, retaining the most common genes and DNA. TCRdb's processing, not the study's, gives the V and J calls here. This sample is represented by under 900,000 distinct CDR3 sequences; roughly 58% of them were singletons. Together, the top ten hold about 4.8% of the sample.

To demonstrate the VDJtools post-analysis software, TCR beta repertoires were profiled from the peripheral blood of about 13 young patients with multiple sclerosis. Multiple sclerosis patients were children and adolescents aged roughly 6 to 17 years. These data are taken from a study of post-analysis software for immune sequencing data (dated by TCRdb to 2014 to 2015). Concerning the study at large: Relapsing-remitting, secondary progressive and progressive-relapsing multiple sclerosis were recorded as disease courses, and subtype annotation was lacking for some patients. A subset of samples was prepared in parallel using single-end sample barcoding, then pooled and co-amplified after Illumina adapter ligation. The patient repertoires were set against under 12 previously published healthy control repertoires from donors whose ages ranged from about 6 to 26 years.

The CDR3 goes from the cysteine to the phenylalanine over 16 residues. The retained sequence is limited to the CDR3, 48 bases, with the frame set at the first base. The germline V gene provides CDR1 MGHDK and CDR2 SYGVNS. At the junction V is shortened by 3 bases and J by 3 bases; bases outside the gene matches: 9. Study-wide conclusions, independent of this receptor: Significantly lower normalized Chao1 diversity was found in multiple sclerosis patients than in controls, suggesting substantial peripheral T-cell clonal expansion. Significantly higher frequencies in patients than in controls were found for roughly 5 TRBV segments, including TRBV5-6, TRBV5-1 and TRBV20-1. The multiple sclerosis patient group was slightly younger than the control group. Direct clustering with F measure revealed strong co-clustering of samples prepared in the same batch, which led to a batch-effect correction.

This TCR came from a girl under 18 with multiple sclerosis. The source material was blood. This chain joins TRBV25-1 to TRBJ2-3, with 7 bases aligning to TRBD2. This receptor has the CDR3 CASSDLVGGPTDTQYF. Here is the DNA: TGTGCCAGCAGTGATCTGGTGGGAGGGCCGACAGATACGCAGTATTTT.